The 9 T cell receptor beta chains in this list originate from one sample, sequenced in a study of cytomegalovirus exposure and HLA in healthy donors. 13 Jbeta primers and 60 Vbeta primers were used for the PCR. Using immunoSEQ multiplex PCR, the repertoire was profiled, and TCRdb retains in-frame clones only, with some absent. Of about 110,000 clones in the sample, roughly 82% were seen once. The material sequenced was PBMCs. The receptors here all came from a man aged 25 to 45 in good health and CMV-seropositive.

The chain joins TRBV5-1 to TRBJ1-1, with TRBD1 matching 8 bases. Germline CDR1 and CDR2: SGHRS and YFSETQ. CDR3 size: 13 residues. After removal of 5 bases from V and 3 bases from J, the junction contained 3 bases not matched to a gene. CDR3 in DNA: TGCGCCAGCAGGGAGACAGGGGACACTGAAGCTTTCTTT. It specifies CASRETGDTEAFF.

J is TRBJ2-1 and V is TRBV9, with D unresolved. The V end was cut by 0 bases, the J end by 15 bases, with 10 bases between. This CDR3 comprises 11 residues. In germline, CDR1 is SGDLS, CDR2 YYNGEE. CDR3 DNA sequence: TGTGCCAGCAGCGTAGAGAGTTCCTTGTTCTTC. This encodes CASSVESSLFF. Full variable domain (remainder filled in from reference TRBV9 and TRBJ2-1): DSGVTQTPKHLITATGQRVTLRCSPRSGDLSVYWYQQSLDQGLQFLIQYYNGEERAKGNILERFSAQQFPDLHSELNLSSLELGDSALYFCASSVESSLFFGPGTRLTVL.

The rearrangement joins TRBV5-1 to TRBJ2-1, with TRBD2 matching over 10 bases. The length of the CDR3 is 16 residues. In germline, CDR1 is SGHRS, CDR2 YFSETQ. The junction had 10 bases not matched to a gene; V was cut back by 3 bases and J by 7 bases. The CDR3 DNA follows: TGCGCCAGCAGCTCCTCTAGCGGGGGCGCGAAGAATGAGCAGTTCTTC. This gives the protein CASSSSSGGAKNEQFF.

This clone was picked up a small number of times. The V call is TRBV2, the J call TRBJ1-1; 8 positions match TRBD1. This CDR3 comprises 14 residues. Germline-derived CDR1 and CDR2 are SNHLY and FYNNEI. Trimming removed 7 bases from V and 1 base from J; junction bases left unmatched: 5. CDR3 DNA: TGTGCCAGCAATTTTGACAGGGGGAACACTGAAGCTTTCTTT. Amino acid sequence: CASNFDRGNTEAFF.

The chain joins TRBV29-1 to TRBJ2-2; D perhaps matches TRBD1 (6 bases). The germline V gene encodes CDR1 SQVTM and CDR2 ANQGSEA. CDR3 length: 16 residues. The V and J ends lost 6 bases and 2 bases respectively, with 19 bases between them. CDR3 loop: CSVSEVAGANTGELFF. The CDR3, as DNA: TGCAGCGTCTCGGAGGTGGCAGGGGCTAACACCGGGGAGCTGTTTTTT.

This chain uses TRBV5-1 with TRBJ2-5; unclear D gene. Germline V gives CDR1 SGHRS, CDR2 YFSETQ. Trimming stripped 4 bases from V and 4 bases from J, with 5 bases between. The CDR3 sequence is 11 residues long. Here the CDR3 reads CASSLRETQYF. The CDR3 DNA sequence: TGCGCCAGCAGCCTGAGAGAGACCCAGTACTTC.

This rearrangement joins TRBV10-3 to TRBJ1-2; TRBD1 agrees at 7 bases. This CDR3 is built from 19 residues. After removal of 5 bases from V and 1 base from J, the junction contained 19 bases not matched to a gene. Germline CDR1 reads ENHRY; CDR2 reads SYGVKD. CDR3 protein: CAISRPDRDPNPRNYGYTF. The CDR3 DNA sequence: TGTGCCATCAGTAGACCCGACAGGGACCCTAACCCACGTAACTATGGCTACACCTTC.

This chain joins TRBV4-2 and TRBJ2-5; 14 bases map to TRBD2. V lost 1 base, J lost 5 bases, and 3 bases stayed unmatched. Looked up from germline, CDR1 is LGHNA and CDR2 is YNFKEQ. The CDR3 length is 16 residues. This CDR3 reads CASSQGLAGGPETQYF. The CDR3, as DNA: TGTGCCAGCAGCCAAGGACTAGCGGGGGGGCCGGAGACCCAGTACTTC.

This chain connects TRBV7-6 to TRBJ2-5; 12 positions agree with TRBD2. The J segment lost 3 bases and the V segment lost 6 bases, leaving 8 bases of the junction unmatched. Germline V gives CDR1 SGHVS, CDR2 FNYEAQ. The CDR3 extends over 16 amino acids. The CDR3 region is CASSRLTSGGKETQYF. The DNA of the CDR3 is TGTGCCAGCAGTCGGTTGACTAGCGGGGGAAAAGAGACCCAGTACTTC.